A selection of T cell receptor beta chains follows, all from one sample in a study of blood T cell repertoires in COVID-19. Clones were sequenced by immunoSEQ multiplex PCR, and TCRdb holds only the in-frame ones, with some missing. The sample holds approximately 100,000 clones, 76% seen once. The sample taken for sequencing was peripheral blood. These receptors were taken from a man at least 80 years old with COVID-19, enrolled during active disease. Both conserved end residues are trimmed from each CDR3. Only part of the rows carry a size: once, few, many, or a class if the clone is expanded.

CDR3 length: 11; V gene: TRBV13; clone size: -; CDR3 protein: ASSRSVQETQY
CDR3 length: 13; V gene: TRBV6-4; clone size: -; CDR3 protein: ASRESDRGNTEAF
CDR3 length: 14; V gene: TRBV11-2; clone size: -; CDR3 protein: ASSLGGGRSKNIQY
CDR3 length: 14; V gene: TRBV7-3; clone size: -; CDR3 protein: ASSLLAVASTDTQY
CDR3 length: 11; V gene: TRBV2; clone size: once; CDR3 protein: ASSEERGQPQH
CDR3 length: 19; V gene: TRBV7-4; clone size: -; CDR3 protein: ASSFVLAGDSRMEWVYEQY
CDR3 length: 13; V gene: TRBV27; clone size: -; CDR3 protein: ATQPGGLATETQY
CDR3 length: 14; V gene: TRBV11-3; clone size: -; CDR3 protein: ASSLGSGIGEETQY
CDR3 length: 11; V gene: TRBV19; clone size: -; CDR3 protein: ASTVYSNQPQH
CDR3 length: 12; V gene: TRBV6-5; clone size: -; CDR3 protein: ATGRGNIGNTIY
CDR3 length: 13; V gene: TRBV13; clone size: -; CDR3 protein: ASSLGGEGPETQY
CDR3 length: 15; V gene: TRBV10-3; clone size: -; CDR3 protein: AISGPAGSGSAYEQY
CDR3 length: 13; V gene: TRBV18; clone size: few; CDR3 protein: ASSPDRSSYNEQF
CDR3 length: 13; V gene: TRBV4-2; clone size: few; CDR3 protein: ASSQDAGSDSPLH
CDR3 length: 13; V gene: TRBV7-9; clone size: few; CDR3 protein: ASSLASVGNTEAF
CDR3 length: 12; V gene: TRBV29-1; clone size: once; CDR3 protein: SVARTGGLDTQY
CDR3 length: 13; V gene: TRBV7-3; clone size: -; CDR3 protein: ASSSPGLAAGELF
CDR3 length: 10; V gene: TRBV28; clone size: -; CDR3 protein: ASTGGGLGYT
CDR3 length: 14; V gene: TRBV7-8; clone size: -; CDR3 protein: ASSSSSGRFTDTQY
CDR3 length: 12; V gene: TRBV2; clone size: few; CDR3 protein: ASTPDRTYNEQF
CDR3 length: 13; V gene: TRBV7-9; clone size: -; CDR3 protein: ASSFWLSGANVLT
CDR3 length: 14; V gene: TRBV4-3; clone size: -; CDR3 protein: ASSQGTGNPTDTQY
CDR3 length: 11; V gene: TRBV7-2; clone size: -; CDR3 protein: ASSPGRGTEAF
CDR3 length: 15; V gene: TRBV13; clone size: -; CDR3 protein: ASSFLTSGRDPDTQY
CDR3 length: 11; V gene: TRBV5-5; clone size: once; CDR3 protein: ASSLGGVYGYT
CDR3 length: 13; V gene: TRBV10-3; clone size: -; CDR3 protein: AIRFARDSNTEAF
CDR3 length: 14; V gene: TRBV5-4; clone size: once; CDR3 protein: ASSLDAGVDGYGYT